This T cell receptor (beta chain) was captured in a study of CD8+ T cells in alopecia areata. This clone was seen a handful of times. What it binds is unknown. Extraction of RNA preceded its reverse transcription into cDNA, which served as the sequencing template. Some clones are missing from TCRdb's copy, which holds only in-frame ones; the method was immunoSEQ multiplex PCR. This sample has approximately 65,000 clones, with under 55% found just once. Whole-study results and caveats: Sequence data from scalp samples additionally include resident alphabeta T cells of normal skin.

Germline lookup yields CDR1 SQVTM and CDR2 ANQGSEA. V was pared by 4 bases and J by 5 bases, with 3 bases between. The CDR3 consists of 10 residues. The rearrangement uses TRBV29-1 and TRBJ2-4, with D uncertain. The receptor comes from a human donor with alopecia areata. This specimen was CD8+ T cells sorted from blood, taken at week 0. CDR3 sequence reads: CSVGQNIQYF. As DNA, the CDR3 is TGCAGCGTTGGACAAAACATTCAGTACTTC.